Only a few counts were recorded for the clone carrying this T cell receptor (beta chain). As yet, its antigen is unknown. Trimming removed 4 bases from V and 6 bases from J, with 10 bases in between. This CDR3 region has 13 residues. Germline V CDR1 and CDR2: MNHEY, SVGEGT. TCRdb used MiXCR to reprocess the reads, holding one entry per CDR3 protein. The sample has more than 150,000 distinct CDR3 sequences, roughly 15% seen once. The data were obtained in a study of T cell repertoires in cytomegalovirus infection. Study at large: It was the public TCR beta signatures that indicated both CMV infection and matching HLA type.

Study-level results: Dominating the ex vivo response were HLA-C-restricted CMV-specific TCR beta clonotypes. There were carriers of CMV plus the relevant HLA, and cumulative public TCR beta family frequency identified them.

Sequences were obtained from CD8+ T cells from PBMCs. This clonotype was sampled from a human donor in good health (CMV status not recorded). Some clones in this sample may be carry-over from other donors' samples. The chain combines TRBV6-2 or TRBV6-3 with TRBJ2-1; TRBD2 is a possible D gene (6 bases). The DNA of the CDR3 is TGTGCCAGCAGTTCGGGGGACCTCAATGAGCAGTTCTTC. The encoded protein is CASSSGDLNEQFF.